This T cell receptor beta chain derives from a study of T cells in Graves' hyperthyroidism and ophthalmopathy (dated by TCRdb to the late 2010s). About the full investigation: Peripheral blood samples were taken at initial diagnosis, before any treatment was given. To identify distinguishing TCR V-J signatures, a discovery cohort of around 98 patients was used, comprising 43 with Graves' ophthalmopathy and 55 to 65 with stable Graves' hyperthyroidism. Prospective prediction of ophthalmopathy was tested in an independent validation cohort consisting of 18 hyperthyroidism patients and 17 patients who later progressed to ophthalmopathy. For training and testing, the 100 patients in the discovery cohort were randomly divided in a 7:3 ratio. In about 6 Graves' hyperthyroidism patients, the study also compared T-cell repertoires from thyroid tissue with T-cell repertoires from blood. After sampling, hyperthyroidism patients received methimazole starting at 30 mg daily, and ophthalmopathy patients received high-dose intravenous methylprednisolone. TCR Vbeta CDR3 sequencing of 135 peripheral blood samples (approximately 44 ophthalmopathy, 75 or so hyperthyroidism and roughly 17 progressor patients) is reported in the paper.

In the germline V gene (reference sequence), CDR1 corresponds to SEHNR and CDR2 to FQNEAQ. The CDR3 spans 16 residues, from the cysteine through the phenylalanine. Only CDR3 DNA is held: 48 bases, read in frame from base 1. V is pared back by 1 base and J by 0 bases, with 10 bases lying between the germline termini. TCR beta CDR3 regions were amplified from RNA transcripts. The TCR CDR3 was subjected to a first round of RT-PCR using the HTBI primer set and the Qiagen OneStep RT-PCR kit. Libraries were constructed in a second round of multiplex PCR, after which size selection and purification were carried out. Libraries were sequenced paired-end with 100 bp reads on an Illumina HiSeq2000. The published analysis was carried out like this. Raw data were processed with SOAPnuke, discarding reads with adapters, uncalled bases, mean Phred below 15, or no exact constant-primer or identifier match. COPE v1.2.5 was used to merge high-quality paired reads, and clonotypes were defined as unique nucleotide sequences. MiTCR v1.1 was used to align clonotypes to the IMGT TRBV, TRBD and TRBJ reference segments. Analysis was restricted to V-J combinations with a frequency above 0.0001, which covered just over 98% of repertoires. The TCS score was defined as F50 (clonal expansion) divided by E x V (chaos), with BLOSUM62-based TCRdist calculated between CDR3 peptides within each V-J. Welch's t-statistics and random forest reduced roughly 500 V-J features to 13, which were used in a naive Bayes classifier (R e1071). The public sequencing data were trimmed at Q25 with fastp and processed into clonotypes with MiXCR by TCRdb, which kept only in-frame beta chains. Under each unique CDR3 protein, matching rows form one entry showing the most common genes and DNA. TCRdb, rather than the study authors, made the V and J calls. The sample table lists around 290,000 distinct CDR3 sequences, less than 15% of them with a count of one. The ten biggest clones cover roughly 8% of the sample.

Results and caveats for the whole study, not just this receptor: In validation, progression to ophthalmopathy was predicted by the model with nearly 71% sensitivity and roughly 76% specificity, a median of roughly 6 months before onset. No statistical method was used to fix the sample size in advance, and group allocation was not hidden from the investigators. A 13 V-J signature model separated ophthalmopathy from stable hyperthyroidism, with approximately 87% sensitivity and roughly 81% specificity in cross-validation and 80%/75% in testing. Most expanded thyroid clonotypes (frequency above 0.001) were also found in blood, which suggests that blood repertoires may mirror thyroid immune responses.

Hyperthyroidism patients were newly diagnosed, had a disease duration of under 2 months, and were aged 18 to 65 years. Exclusion was applied to patients with uncontrolled infections, other autoimmune diseases, pregnancy or lactation. Clinical symptoms, serum thyroxine and TRAb, thyroid ultrasound, and orbital computed tomography formed the basis for the diagnoses. Blood from progressor patients was collected at the time of first diagnosis with hyperthyroidism, before any ophthalmopathy symptoms had appeared. PBMCs were isolated from about 10 ml of fresh peripheral blood by Ficoll-Paque density gradient centrifugation. Progressor patients were defined as those initially diagnosed with Graves' hyperthyroidism in whom ophthalmopathy developed during follow-up. Trizol reagent was used to extract total RNA, and RNA quality was then checked on an Agilent 2100 Bioanalyzer. The table lists this clonotype with many counts. Its antigen is unknown. Within one base of it there is no much larger clone, and no base qualities were kept.

The receptor was isolated from a woman between 25 and 40 years old with Graves' hyperthyroidism that later progressed to Graves' ophthalmopathy. The chain was built from TRBV7-9 and TRBJ1-5; the D gene is perhaps TRBD1, from 5 matching bases. The specimen was blood. The DNA sequence reads TGTGCCAGCAGCTTAGGGGGGACGGATAGCAATCAGCCCCAGCATTTT. This is translated as CASSLGGTDSNQPQHF.